The present T cell receptor (beta chain) was sequenced within a study of T-cell reconstitution after alpha-beta-depleted transplantation in children. Unique molecular identifiers featured in how the TCRbeta library was prepared. TCRdb re-called the PCR reads with MiXCR, one entry per CDR3 protein. The sample records a few hundred thousand distinct CDR3 sequences, approximately 11% being singletons. On this clonotype: The antigen remains unidentified.

Whole-study findings and limits: From newly produced T cells came most of the T-cell counts and diversity one year after transplant. Reports say that about two months after transplant, the alpha-beta T cells came out of several hundred graft clones that had expanded. Some patients' high day-60 TCRbeta diversity was traced to surviving recipient T cells and thymic progenitors.

With 0 bases removed from V and 4 bases from J, the gap between germline ends came to 16 bases. The CDR3 covers 17 residues. Germline V gene data show CDR1 as LGHDT and CDR2 as YNNKEL (reference sequence). This specimen consisted of PBMCs, obtained before TCRalphabeta/CD19-depleted stem cell transplant. V is TRBV3-1 and J is TRBJ2-1; D is possibly TRBD2 (6 bases). This sequence originates from a child in the first two years of life with acute myeloid leukemia, due to receive a stem cell transplant. DNA of the CDR3: TGTGCCAGCAGCCAAGATCCCCTTCCGGGAGCGTACAATGAGCAGTTCTTC. It is translated as CASSQDPLPGAYNEQFF.